This is a list of T cell receptor beta chains from one sample in a study of blood T cell repertoires in COVID-19. Data came from immunoSEQ multiplex PCR; TCRdb stores just in-frame clones and leaves some out. This sample yields approximately 220,000 clones, of which roughly 90% are seen a single time; around 2.6% belongs to the top ten. Sequenced material: PBMCs or T cells enriched from blood (not recorded which). Receptor source: a woman aged 25 to 39 with acute COVID-19. The CDR3 runs from the conserved cysteine through the conserved F or W. The D gene is left open where the match is weak. Clone sizes are given selectively: once, few, many, or a class where the clone is expanded.

. | . | TRBJ1-1 | TRBV5-1 | TGCGCCAGCGGACTCCGCGGGAACACTGAAGCTTTCTTT | CASGLRGNTEAFF
TRBD2 | . | TRBJ2-7 | TRBV20-1 | TGCAGTGCCAGTGGAAGCGGGGGGGCCTACGAGCAGTACTTC | CSASGSGGAYEQYF
. | . | TRBJ2-7 | TRBV12-3/TRBV12-4 | TGTGCCAGCAGTATCCACAGGGTCGAGCAGTACTTC | CASSIHRVEQYF
. | . | TRBJ2-1 | TRBV5-8 | TGTGCCAGCAGCCTGGACGGGGTTGGGGGGTACAATGAGCAGTTCTTC | CASSLDGVGGYNEQFF
TRBD1 | . | TRBJ1-4 | TRBV7-9 | TGTGCCAGCAGGAGACAGGGGAGTGAAAAACTGTTTTTT | CASRRQGSEKLFF
. | . | TRBJ1-1 | TRBV19 | TGTGCCACCACGGACTTTACGAACACTGAAGCTTTCTTT | CATTDFTNTEAFF
. | . | TRBJ1-5 | TRBV19 | TGTGCCACCAGTCTGGGGGGTTATAGCAATCAGCCCCAGCATTTT | CATSLGGYSNQPQHF
. | . | TRBJ2-4 | TRBV2 | TGTGCCAGCAGTGACAGGGGCAAAAACATTCAGTACTTC | CASSDRGKNIQYF
TRBD1 | . | TRBJ1-4 | TRBV27 | TGTGCCAGCAGTTCCCAGACAGGGGGAAATGAAAAACTGTTTTTT | CASSSQTGGNEKLFF
TRBD1 | once | TRBJ1-6 | TRBV3-1/TRBV3-2 | TGTGCCAGCAGCCAAATGACAGGGGGGAATTCACCCCTCCACTTT | CASSQMTGGNSPLHF
. | . | TRBJ2-1 | TRBV7-9 | TGTGCCAGCAGCTTGAGTAGTGTAGGCGGTGAGCAGTTCTTC | CASSLSSVGGEQFF
. | . | TRBJ2-2 | TRBV6-6 | TGTGCCACGTACGGCGGGGTCCTCACCGGGGAGCTGTTTTTT | CATYGGVLTGELFF
TRBD1 | . | TRBJ1-6 | TRBV6-6 | TGTGCCAGCAGTTACTCGGGACAGGATAATTCACCCCTCCACTTT | CASSYSGQDNSPLHF
TRBD1 | . | TRBJ2-7 | TRBV5-4 | TGTGCCAGCAGCTTGGGAGACAGGGCCTACGAGCAGTACTTC | CASSLGDRAYEQYF
TRBD2 | . | TRBJ2-3 | TRBV5-3 | TGTGCCAGAAGGTCGGGGACTAGCGTCCCAGATACGCAGTATTTT | CARRSGTSVPDTQYF
. | . | TRBJ1-5 | TRBV5-6 | TGTGCCAGCAGCTTGGGGGGCCCCGGCCGGGCCGATCAGCCCCAGCATTTT | CASSLGGPGRADQPQHF
. | . | TRBJ1-5 | TRBV19 | TGTGCCAGTAGTATAGTGATGGGGCGCGACAATCAGCCCCAGCATTTT | CASSIVMGRDNQPQHF
TRBD1 | . | TRBJ1-5 | TRBV6-5 | TGTGCCAGCAGTCGGGGACAGGGGGGACAGCCCCAGCATTTT | CASSRGQGGQPQHF
. | . | TRBJ1-1 | TRBV4-1 | TGCGCCAGCAGCCAAGCGGGAAGGAGTTCATCCGAAGCTTTCTTT | CASSQAGRSSSEAFF
TRBD1 | . | TRBJ1-2 | TRBV4-1 | TGCGCCAGCAGCCAAGACAGGGGGTACTATGGCTACACCTTC | CASSQDRGYYGYTF
. | . | TRBJ2-3 | TRBV30 | TGTGCCTGGTCGACCTACCATCTCGGGGGAAATACGCAGTATTTT | CAWSTYHLGGNTQYF
TRBD1 | . | TRBJ1-1 | TRBV3-1/TRBV3-2 | TGTGCCAGCAGCCAAGATCTGGGACAGGGGAGTGAAGCTTTCTTT | CASSQDLGQGSEAFF
. | . | TRBJ2-3 | TRBV6-5 | TGTGCCAGCGTGTCTCCTAGCACAGATACGCAGTATTTT | CASVSPSTDTQYF
. | . | TRBJ1-4 | TRBV12-3/TRBV12-4 | TGTGCCAGCAGTCCCGGGGAGGAAAAACTGTTTTTT | CASSPGEEKLFF
TRBD1 | . | TRBJ1-2 | TRBV10-2 | TGCGCCAGCAGTGAACAGGGGGCGCGGGGCTACACCTTC | CASSEQGARGYTF
. | . | TRBJ1-2 | TRBV7-9 | TGTGCCAGCAGCCGGACGGTGGGGCAACATGGCTACACCTTC | CASSRTVGQHGYTF
. | . | TRBJ1-2 | TRBV14 | TGTGCCAGCAGCCAAGAACAATATGGCTACACCTTC | CASSQEQYGYTF
. | once | TRBJ2-7 | TRBV5-6 | TGTGCCAGCAGCCCGGTGGACACCGACGTGGGAGAGCAGTACTTC | CASSPVDTDVGEQYF
TRBD1 | . | TRBJ2-1 | TRBV19 | TGTGCCAGTAGTATGATTTACAGGGGGCTAAATGAGCAGTTCTTC | CASSMIYRGLNEQFF
. | . | TRBJ2-3 | TRBV7-6 | TGTGCCAGCAGCCCCCTCGGACATCGCACAGATACGCAGTATTTT | CASSPLGHRTDTQYF
TRBD2 | . | TRBJ2-4 | TRBV12-5 | TGTGCTAGTGGTTTGGTATTAAAGACTAGCGGGGCGATAATAGCCAAAAACATTCAGTACTTC | CASGLVLKTSGAIIAKNIQYF
. | . | TRBJ1-4 | TRBV19 | TGTGCCAGTAGTATAGGTGGCGGTACTAATGAAAAACTGTTTTTT | CASSIGGGTNEKLFF
TRBD2 | . | TRBJ2-1 | TRBV13 | TGTGCCAGCAGCCCCCAGACTAGCGGGGGTTCCTACAATGAGCAGTTCTTC | CASSPQTSGGSYNEQFF
. | . | TRBJ2-1 | TRBV5-6 | TGTGCCAGCAGCCGGGTGAGGGGGTCCTACAATGAGCAGTTCTTC | CASSRVRGSYNEQFF
. | . | TRBJ1-4 | TRBV6-6 | TGTGCCAGCAGCTCTAACCCGGACTTCCCTCATGAAAAACTGTTTTTT | CASSSNPDFPHEKLFF
TRBD1 | . | TRBJ1-2 | TRBV7-9 | TGTGCCAGCAGCTACGGGACAGGGGGCATCTATGGCTACACCTTC | CASSYGTGGIYGYTF